This T cell receptor (beta chain) came from a study of human T cells and chemical hapten exposure. This sample's time point: patch test 1, 2 weeks after DPC sensitization. Treatment noted: therapeutic diphenylcyclopropenone sensitization with weekly scalp DPC. Ahead of applying each patch test, blood was sampled. As originally analysed: Per-sample TCR counts ranged from about 20,000 to 750,000, median roughly 98,000. One entry per CDR3 protein results from TCRdb running MiXCR on the RACE reads. TCRdb's processing, not the authors' own work, is the source of the V and J calls. The sample holds 74,000 or so distinct CDR3 sequences, around a tenth seen once. This clonotype was seen a few times. The junction does not match germline at one end; this may be a read error. The CDR3 is 11 amino acids.

The TCR was taken from a woman aged 50 to 65 with alopecia areata. Some clones in this sample may be carry-over from other donors' samples. V is TRBV12-3 or TRBV12-4 and J is TRBJ2-1; TRBD2 matches 8 bases. Sequencing used whole blood, obtained in connection with sensitization to the hapten diphenylcyclopropenone (DPC). DNA for the CDR3: TGTGCCAGCAGTTTCGGGACTAGTCTCGTCTTC. Amino acid sequence: CASSFGTSLVF.